The T cell receptor (beta chain) under discussion was sequenced for a study of blood T cell repertoires in COVID-19 (dated by TCRdb to about 2020). Study-wide context: Collaborator samples came from the United States, Italy and Spain and covered acute and convalescent phases of COVID-19. The material from the prospective study consisted of cDNA or gDNA derived from T cells, B-cell-depleted T cells, or PBMCs. Subjects who had been exposed to COVID-19, were actively infected with it, or had recovered from it provided the deeply sampled blood TCRbeta repertoires that made up the dataset. A freely available public database, intended as a resource for researchers studying the immune response to SARS-CoV-2, is where the repertoires were released. Samples came from the ongoing ImmuneRACE study (first 160 participants) plus 1,254 subjects from 6 global collaborators. The sample metadata nearly always contained a de-identified subject ID, COVID-19 status, age in years and sex. Where available, HLA class I and class II types were obtained from metadata supplied by the sample provider rather than from assay-based typing.

What the work shows at the level of the full study, not this receptor alone: The amount of clinical and demographic metadata varied by source and participant and was provided uncurated.

The immunoSEQ Assay, a bias-controlled multiplex PCR, was used to amplify TCRbeta CDR3 regions from genomic DNA. The published analysis was carried out like this. Nucleated cell counts per sample were estimated from amplification of reference gene primers within the assay. Sequence reads were collapsed and filtered to measure the absolute abundance of every unique TCRbeta CDR3 rearrangement. Productive Simpson clonality was computed per sample as the square root of Simpson's diversity index over productive rearrangements. TCRdb stores this immuneACCESS table with in-frame sequences only. Part of the clones is absent; in the studies checked, under half of the shortfall reflects unresolved V genes, and no reason is known for the rest. D and trimming were read from the DNA, whereas the V and J calls and clone size are those reported in that table. Across this sample there are 110,000 or so clones, with approximately 84% seen only once. Of the sample, around 3.4% falls within the top ten clones.

Sequences PRHDT (CDR1) and FYEKMQ (CDR2) are obtained from the germline V gene (reference sequence). The CDR3, from cysteine to phenylalanine, totals 14 residues. Here the CDR3 DNA is all that survives: 42 bases in frame from base 1. Compared with germline, V lacks 3 bases and J lacks 5 bases; bases without a gene match: 6. Collaborating institutions collected whole blood in K2EDTA tubes following their own protocols. For TCRbeta analysis, collaborators shipped samples as frozen whole blood, isolated PBMCs, or DNA extracted from either of those sample types. The table lists this clone with a count of one. No antigen is known for it. No base quality information exists; no much larger clone differs at one position.

The receptor's source is a man aged 35 to 55 with acute or convalescent COVID-19. The rearranged segments are TRBV13 and TRBJ2-7, and 8 junction bases match TRBD1. The sequencing input was peripheral blood. The CDR3 region reads CASSFPTTGDEQYF. The bases are TGTGCCAGCAGCTTCCCCACGACAGGGGACGAGCAGTACTTC.